Below, 2 T cell receptor beta chains from the same sample are listed, as sequenced in a study of cytomegalovirus exposure and HLA in healthy donors. In the PCR, 60 Vbeta and 13 Jbeta primers were used. Sequencing was performed with immunoSEQ multiplex PCR; in TCRdb, only in-frame clones are kept and a portion is missing. The sample shows 90,000 to 100,000 clones, and roughly 3.5% sits with its ten largest clones. Input material: PBMCs. The receptors here all came from a woman aged 25 to 39 in good health and CMV-seronegative.

The chain joins TRBV5-1 to TRBJ1-1, with 7 bases lining up with TRBD1. Germline-derived CDR1 and CDR2 are SGHRS and YFSETQ. V lost 4 bases, J lost 2 bases, and 11 bases stayed unmatched. This CDR3 has 16 residues. CDR3 DNA sequence: TGCGCCAGCAGCCCGACAGCCGGGACAGAAAACACTGAAGCTTTCTTT. Translated, it gives CASSPTAGTENTEAFF. The full variable domain, in which reference TRBV5-1 and TRBJ1-1 provide the parts outside the CDR3, is KAGVTQTPRYLIKTRGQQVTLSCSPISGHRSVSWYQQTPGQGLQFLFEYFSETQRNKGNFPGRFSGRQFSNSRSEMNVSTLELGDSALYLCASSPTAGTENTEAFFGQGTRLTVV.

This chain links TRBV6-6 with TRBJ2-3, with 8 bases identical to TRBD2. Germline V lookup: CDR1 MNHNY, CDR2 SVGAGI (reference sequence). V trimming: 4 bases; J trimming: 0 bases; junction bases outside the gene matches: 6. The CDR3 consists of 16 residues. Written as DNA, the CDR3 is TGTGCCAGCAGTTGGGGTTTAGCGGGGAGCACAGATACGCAGTATTTT. Amino acids: CASSWGLAGSTDTQYF.